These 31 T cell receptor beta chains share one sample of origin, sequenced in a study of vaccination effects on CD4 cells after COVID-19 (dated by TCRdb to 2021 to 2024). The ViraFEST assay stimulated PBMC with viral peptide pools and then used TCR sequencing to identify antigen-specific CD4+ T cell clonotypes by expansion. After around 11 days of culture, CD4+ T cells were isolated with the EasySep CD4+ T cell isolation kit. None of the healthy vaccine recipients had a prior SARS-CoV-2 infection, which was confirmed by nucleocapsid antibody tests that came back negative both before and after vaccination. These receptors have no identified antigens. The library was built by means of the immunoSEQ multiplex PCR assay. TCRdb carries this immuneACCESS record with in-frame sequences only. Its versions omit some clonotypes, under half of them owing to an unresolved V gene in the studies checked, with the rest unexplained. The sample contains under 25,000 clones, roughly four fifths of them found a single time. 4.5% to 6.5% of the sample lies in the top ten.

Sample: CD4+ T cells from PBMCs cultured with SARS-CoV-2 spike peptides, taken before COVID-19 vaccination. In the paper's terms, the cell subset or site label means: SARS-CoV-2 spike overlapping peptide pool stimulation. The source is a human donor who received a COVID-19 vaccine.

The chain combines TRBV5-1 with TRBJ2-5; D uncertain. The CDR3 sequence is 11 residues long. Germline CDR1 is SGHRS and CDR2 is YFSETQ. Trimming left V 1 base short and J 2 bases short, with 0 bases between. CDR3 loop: CASSLQETQYF. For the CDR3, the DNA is TGCGCCAGCAGCTTGCAAGAGACCCAGTACTTC.

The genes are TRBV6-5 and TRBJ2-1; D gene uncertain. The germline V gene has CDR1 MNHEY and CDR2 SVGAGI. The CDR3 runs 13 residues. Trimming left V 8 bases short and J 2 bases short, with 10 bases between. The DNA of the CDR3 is TGTGCCAGCGCGGCGGTGCCCTACAATGAGCAGTTCTTC. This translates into CASAAVPYNEQFF.

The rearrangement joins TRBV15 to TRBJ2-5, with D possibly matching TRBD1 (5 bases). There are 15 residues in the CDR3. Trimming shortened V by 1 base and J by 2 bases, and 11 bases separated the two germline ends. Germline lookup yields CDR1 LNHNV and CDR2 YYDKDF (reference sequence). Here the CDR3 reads CATSRGSGLQETQYF. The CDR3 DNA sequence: TGTGCCACCAGCAGAGGTTCAGGGCTTCAAGAGACCCAGTACTTC.

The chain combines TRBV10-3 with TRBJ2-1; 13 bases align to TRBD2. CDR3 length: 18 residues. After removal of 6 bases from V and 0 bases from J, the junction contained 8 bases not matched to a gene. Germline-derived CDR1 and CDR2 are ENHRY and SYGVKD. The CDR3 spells CAISPGLAGQSSYNEQFF. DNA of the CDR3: TGTGCCATCAGCCCGGGACTAGCGGGGCAGAGCTCCTACAATGAGCAGTTCTTC.

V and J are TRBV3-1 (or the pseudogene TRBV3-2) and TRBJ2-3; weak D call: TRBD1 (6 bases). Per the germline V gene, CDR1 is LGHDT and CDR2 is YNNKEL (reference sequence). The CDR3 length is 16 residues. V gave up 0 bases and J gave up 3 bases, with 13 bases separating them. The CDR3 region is CASSQDLGTSTDTQYF. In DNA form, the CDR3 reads TGTGCCAGCAGCCAAGATCTAGGGACAAGTACAGATACGCAGTATTTT.

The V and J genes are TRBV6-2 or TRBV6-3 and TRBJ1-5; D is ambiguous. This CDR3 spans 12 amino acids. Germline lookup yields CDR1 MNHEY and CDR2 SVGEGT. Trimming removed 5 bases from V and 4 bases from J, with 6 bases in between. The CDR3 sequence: CASSTYNQPQHF. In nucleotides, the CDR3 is TGTGCCAGCAGTACATATAATCAGCCCCAGCATTTT.

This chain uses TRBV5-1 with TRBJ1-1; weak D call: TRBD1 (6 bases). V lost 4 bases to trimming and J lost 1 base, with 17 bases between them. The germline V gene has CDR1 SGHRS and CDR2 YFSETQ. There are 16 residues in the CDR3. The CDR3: CASSPAGRTENTEAFF. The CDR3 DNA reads TGCGCCAGCAGCCCGGCTGGAAGGACAGAGAACACTGAAGCTTTCTTT.

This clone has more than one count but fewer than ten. This CDR3 reads CASSLFLGGVAGYTF. The CDR3 DNA follows: TGTGCCAGCAGCTTGTTCCTGGGGGGGGTAGCTGGCTACACCTTC. The chain combines TRBV5-8 with TRBJ1-2, with D possibly matching TRBD1 (5 bases). Trimming left V 1 base short and J 7 bases short, with 17 bases between. Germline V gene lookup returns CDR1 SGHTS and CDR2 YDEGEE. The CDR3 is made up of 15 amino acids.

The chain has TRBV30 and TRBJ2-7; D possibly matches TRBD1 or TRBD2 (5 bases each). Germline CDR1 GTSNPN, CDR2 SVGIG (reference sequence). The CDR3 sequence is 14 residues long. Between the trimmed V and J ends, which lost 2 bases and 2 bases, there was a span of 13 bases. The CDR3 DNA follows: TGTGCCTGGAGTAGACGGGACCGGGCCTACGAGCAGTACTTC. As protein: CAWSRRDRAYEQYF.

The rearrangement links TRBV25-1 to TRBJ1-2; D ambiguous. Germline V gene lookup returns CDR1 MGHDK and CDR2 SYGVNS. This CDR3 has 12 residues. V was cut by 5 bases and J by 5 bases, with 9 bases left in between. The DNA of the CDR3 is TGTGCCAGCAGTCGAGGGTCGTATGGCTACACCTTC. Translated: CASSRGSYGYTF.

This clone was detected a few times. CDR3 loop: CASSSRDRRHSNQPQHF. The CDR3 DNA follows: TGTGCCAGCAGTAGCCGGGACAGGCGACATAGCAATCAGCCCCAGCATTTT. V and J are TRBV21-1 and TRBJ1-5; the table's D call, TRBD1, was not checked against the DNA. TRBV21-1 represents a pseudogene. The CDR3 is 17 amino acids.

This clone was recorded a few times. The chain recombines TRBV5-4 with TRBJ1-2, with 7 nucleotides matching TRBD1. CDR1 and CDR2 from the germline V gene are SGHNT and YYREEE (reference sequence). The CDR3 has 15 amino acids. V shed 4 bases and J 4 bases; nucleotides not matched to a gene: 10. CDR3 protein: CASSHSGGISYGYTF. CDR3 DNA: TGTGCCAGCAGCCATTCAGGGGGAATCAGCTATGGCTACACCTTC.

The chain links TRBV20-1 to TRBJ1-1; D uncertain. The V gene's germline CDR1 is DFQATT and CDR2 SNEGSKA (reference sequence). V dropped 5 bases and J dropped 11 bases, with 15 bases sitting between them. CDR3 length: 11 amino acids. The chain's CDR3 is CSASDGHLAFF. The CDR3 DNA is TGCAGTGCTTCCGACGGCCATCTGGCTTTCTTT.

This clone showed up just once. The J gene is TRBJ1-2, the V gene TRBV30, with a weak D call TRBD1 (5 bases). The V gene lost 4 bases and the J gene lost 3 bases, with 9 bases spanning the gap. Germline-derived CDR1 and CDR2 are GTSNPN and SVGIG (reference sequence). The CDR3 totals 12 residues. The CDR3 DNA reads TGTGCCTGGAACCGGGGCGACTATGGCTACACCTTC. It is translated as CAWNRGDYGYTF.

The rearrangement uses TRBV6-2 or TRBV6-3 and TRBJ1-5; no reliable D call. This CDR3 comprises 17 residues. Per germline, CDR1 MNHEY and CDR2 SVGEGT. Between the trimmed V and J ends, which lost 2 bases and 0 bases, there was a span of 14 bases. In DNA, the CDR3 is TGTGCCAGCAGTTACAGGCCCGCCGGTTATAGCAATCAGCCCCAGCATTTT. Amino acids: CASSYRPAGYSNQPQHF.

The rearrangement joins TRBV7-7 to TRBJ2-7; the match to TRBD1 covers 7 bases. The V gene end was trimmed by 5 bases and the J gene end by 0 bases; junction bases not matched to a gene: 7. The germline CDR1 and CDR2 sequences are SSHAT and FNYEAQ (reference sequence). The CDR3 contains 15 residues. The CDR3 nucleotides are TGTGCCAGCAGCGCACCGGGACAGAGCTCCTACGAGCAGTACTTC. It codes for CASSAPGQSSYEQYF.

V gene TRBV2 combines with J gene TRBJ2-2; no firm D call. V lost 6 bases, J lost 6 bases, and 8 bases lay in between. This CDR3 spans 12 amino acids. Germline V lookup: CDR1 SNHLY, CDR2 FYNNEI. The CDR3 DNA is TGTGCCAGCAGACCGCCCCCCGGGGAGCTGTTTTTT. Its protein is CASRPPPGELFF.

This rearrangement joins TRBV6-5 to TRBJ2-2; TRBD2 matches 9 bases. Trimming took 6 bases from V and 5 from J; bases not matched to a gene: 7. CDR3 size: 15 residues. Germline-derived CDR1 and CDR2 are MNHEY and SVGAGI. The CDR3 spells CASRLSGSVTGELFF. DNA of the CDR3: TGTGCCAGCAGACTTAGCGGGAGTGTAACCGGGGAGCTGTTTTTT.

The DNA of the CDR3 is TGCGCCAGCAGCTTAGACATCTACACTGAAGCTTTCTTT. Residues: CASSLDIYTEAFF. The V and J genes are TRBV5-1 and TRBJ1-1; no reliable D call. Germline assignment: CDR1 SGHRS and CDR2 YFSETQ. The V end was cut by 2 bases, the J end by 3 bases, with 8 bases between. The CDR3 sequence is 13 residues long.

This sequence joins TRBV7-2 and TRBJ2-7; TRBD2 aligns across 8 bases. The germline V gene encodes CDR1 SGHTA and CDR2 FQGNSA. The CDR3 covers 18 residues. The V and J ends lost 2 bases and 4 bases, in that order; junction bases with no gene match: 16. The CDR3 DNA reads TGTGCCAGCAGCTTAAGAGTCGTAGCGGGACGAGCCTTGTACGAGCAGTACTTC. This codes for CASSLRVVAGRALYEQYF.

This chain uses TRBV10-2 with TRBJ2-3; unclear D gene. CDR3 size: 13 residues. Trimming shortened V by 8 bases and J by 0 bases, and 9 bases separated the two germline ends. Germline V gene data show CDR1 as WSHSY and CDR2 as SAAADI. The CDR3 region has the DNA TGCGCCAGCCGCCCCCAGAGCACAGATACGCAGTATTTT. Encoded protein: CASRPQSTDTQYF.

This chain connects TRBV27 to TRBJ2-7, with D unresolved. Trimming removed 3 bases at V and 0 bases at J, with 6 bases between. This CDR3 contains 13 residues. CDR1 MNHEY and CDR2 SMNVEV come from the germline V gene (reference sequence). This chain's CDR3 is CASSFLSSYEQYF. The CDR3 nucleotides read TGTGCCAGCAGTTTTCTTAGCTCCTACGAGCAGTACTTC.

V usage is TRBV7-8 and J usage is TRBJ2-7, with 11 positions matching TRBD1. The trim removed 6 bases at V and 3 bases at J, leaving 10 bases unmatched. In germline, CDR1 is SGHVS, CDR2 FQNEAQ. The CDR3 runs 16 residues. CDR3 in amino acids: CASRPGGQGALYEQYF. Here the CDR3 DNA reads TGTGCCAGCAGGCCAGGAGGACAGGGGGCGCTCTACGAGCAGTACTTC.

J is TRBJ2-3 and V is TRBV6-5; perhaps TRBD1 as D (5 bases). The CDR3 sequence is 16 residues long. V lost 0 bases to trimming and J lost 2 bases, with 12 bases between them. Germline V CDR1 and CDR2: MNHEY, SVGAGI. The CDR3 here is CASSYSGQSITDTQYF. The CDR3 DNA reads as TGTGCCAGCAGTTACTCAGGACAAAGCATCACAGATACGCAGTATTTT.

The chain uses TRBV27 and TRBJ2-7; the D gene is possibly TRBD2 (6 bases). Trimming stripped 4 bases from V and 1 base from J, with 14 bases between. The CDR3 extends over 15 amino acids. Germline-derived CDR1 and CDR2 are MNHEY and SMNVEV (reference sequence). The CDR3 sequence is CASSSTSTISYEQYF. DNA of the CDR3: TGTGCCAGCAGTTCGACTAGTACGATTTCCTACGAGCAGTACTTC.

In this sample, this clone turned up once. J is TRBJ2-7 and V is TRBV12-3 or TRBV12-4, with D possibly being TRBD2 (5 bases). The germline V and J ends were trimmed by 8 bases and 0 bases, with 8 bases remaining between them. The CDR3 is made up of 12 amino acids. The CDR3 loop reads CASSGFSYEQYF. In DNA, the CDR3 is TGTGCCAGCTCGGGATTCTCCTACGAGCAGTACTTC.

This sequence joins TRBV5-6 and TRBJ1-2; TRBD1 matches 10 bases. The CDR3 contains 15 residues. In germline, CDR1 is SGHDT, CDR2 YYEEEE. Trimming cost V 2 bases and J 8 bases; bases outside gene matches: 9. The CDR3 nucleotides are TGTGCCAGCAGCTTACTCACCGGGACAGGGGAGGGCTACACCTTC. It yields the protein CASSLLTGTGEGYTF.

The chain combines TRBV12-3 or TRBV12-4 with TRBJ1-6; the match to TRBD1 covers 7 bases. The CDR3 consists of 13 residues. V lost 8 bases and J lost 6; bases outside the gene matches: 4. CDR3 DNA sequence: TGTGCCAGCGGGGGACAGATTAATTCACCCCTCCACTTT. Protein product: CASGGQINSPLHF.

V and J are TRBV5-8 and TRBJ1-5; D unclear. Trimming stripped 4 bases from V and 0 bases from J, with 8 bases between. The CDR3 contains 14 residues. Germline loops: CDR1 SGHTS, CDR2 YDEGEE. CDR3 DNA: TGTGCCAGCAGCGACGGATATAGCAATCAGCCCCAGCATTTT. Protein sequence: CASSDGYSNQPQHF.

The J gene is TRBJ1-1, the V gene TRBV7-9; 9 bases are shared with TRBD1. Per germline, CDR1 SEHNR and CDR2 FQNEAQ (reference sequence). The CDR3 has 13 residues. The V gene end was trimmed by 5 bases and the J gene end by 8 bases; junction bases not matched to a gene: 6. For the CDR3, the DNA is TGTGCCAGCAGCCCAGGGACAGGGTTCGAAGCTTTCTTT. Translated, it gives CASSPGTGFEAFF.

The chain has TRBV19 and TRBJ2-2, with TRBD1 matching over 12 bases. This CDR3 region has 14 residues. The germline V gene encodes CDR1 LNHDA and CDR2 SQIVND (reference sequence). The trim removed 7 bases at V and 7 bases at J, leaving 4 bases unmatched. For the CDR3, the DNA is TGTGCCAGTAAGGGACAGGGGGCGGTCGGGGAGCTGTTTTTT. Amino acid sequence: CASKGQGAVGELFF.